The source of this T cell receptor beta chain is a study of T cell responses to AZD1222 COVID-19 vaccine. Findings of the study overall: There were vaccine-associated CD4 TCRs across spike, dominant at 160-218 and 743-854. After two AZD1222 doses, spike-specific TCR breadth and depth rose versus day 0. Baseline antibody screening turned up just a handful of seropositive AZD1222 recipients.

Germline-derived CDR1 and CDR2 are MDHEN and SYDVKM. Trimming stripped 2 bases from V and 5 bases from J, with 7 bases between. This CDR3 comprises 13 residues. Details on this clone: Its antigen remains unidentified.

Sequenced by immunoSEQ multiplex PCR; TCRdb stores in-frame clones only, minus some. The table lists 110,000 to 150,000 clones, 88% of them singletons. The chain joins TRBV28 to TRBJ1-5; the D is unclear. The sample in question was peripheral blood, obtained 28 days after the second AZD1222 dose. This clonotype was sampled from an adult who received the AZD1222 COVID-19 vaccine. In nucleotides, the CDR3 is TGTGCCAGCAGTTTACCGTCCGATCAGCCCCAGCATTTT. Protein sequence: CASSLPSDQPQHF.